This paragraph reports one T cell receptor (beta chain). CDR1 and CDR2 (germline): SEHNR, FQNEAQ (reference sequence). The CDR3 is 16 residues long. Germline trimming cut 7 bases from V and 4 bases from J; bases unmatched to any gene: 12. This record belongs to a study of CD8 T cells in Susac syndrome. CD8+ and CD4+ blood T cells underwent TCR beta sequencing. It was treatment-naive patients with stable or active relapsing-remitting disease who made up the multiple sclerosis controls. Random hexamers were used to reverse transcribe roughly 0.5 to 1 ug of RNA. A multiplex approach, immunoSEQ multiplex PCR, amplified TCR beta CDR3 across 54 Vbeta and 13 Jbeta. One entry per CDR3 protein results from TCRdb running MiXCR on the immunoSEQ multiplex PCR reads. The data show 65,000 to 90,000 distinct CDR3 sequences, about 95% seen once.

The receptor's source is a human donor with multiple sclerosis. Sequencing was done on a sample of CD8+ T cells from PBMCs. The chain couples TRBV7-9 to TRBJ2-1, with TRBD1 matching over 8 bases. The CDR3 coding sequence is TGTGCCAGCACCCCTCCGGAGACAGGGGAATACAATGAGCAGTTCTTC. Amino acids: CASTPPETGEYNEQFF.